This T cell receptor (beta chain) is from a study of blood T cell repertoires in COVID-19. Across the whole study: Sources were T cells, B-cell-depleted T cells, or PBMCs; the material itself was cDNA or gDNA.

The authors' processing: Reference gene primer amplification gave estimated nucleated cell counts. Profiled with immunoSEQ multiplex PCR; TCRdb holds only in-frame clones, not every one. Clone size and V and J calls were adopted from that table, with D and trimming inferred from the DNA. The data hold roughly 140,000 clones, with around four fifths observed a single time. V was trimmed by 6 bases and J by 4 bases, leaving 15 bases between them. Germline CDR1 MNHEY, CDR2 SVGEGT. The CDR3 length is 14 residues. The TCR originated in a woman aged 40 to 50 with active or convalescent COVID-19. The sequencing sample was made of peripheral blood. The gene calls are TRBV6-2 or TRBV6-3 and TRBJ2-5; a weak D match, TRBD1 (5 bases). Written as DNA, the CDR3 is TGTGCCAGCAGCCTCAGGGTGGGGTTAGAGACCCAGTACTTC. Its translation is CASSLRVGLETQYF.